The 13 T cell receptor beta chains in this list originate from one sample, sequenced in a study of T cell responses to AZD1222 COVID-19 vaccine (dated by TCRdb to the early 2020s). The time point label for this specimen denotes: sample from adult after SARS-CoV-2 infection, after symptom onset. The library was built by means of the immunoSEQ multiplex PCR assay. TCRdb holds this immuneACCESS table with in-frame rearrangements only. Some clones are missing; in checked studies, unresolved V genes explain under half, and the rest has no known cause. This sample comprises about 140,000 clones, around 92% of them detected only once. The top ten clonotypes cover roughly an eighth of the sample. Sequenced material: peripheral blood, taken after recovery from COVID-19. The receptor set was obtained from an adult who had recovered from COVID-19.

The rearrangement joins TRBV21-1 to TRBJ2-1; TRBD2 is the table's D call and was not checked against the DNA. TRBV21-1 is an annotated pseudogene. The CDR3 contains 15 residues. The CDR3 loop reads CASSNSLSSGKEQFF. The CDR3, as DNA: TGTGCCAGCAGCAATTCCTTATCAAGCGGGAAAGAGCAGTTCTTC.

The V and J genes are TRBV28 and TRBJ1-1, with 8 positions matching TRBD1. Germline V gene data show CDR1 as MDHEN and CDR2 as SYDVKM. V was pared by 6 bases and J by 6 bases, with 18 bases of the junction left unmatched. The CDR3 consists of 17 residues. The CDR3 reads CASRTEGGRGRRAEAFF. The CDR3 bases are TGTGCCAGCAGGACCGAAGGTGGCAGGGGGCGCCGAGCTGAAGCTTTCTTT.

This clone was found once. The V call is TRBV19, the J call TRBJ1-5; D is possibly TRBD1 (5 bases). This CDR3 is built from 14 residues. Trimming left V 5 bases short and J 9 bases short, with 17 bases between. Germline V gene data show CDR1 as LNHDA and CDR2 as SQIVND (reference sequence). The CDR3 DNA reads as TGTGCCAGTAGTCCGGGCGGGGCTAGAGGGCCCCAGCATTTT. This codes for CASSPGGARGPQHF. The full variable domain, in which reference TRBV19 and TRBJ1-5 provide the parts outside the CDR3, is DGGITQSPKYLFRKEGQNVTLSCEQNLNHDAMYWYRQDPGQGLRLIYYSQIVNDFQKGDIAEGYSVSREKKESFPLTVTSAQKNPTAFYLCASSPGGARGPQHFGDGTRLSIL.

In DNA form, the CDR3 reads TGTGCCAGCAGTGAGCAGACGGTTTTTTTGGGCTACACCTTC. Its translation is CASSEQTVFLGYTF. The chain carries TRBV6-1 and TRBJ1-2, with D unclear. The CDR3 has 14 residues. V was shortened by 3 bases and J by 8 bases, with 16 bases between the two germline ends. Per the germline V gene, CDR1 is MNHNS and CDR2 is SASEGT.

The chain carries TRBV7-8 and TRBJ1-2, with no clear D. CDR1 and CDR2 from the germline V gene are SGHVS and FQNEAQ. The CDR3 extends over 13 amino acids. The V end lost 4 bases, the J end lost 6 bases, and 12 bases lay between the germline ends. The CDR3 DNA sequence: TGTGCCAGCAGCTCTCGACCGGACGATGGCTACACCTTC. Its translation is CASSSRPDDGYTF. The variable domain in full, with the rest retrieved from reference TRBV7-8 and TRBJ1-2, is GAGVSQSPRYKVAKRGQDVALRCDPISGHVSLFWYQQALGQGPEFLTYFQNEAQLDKSGLPSDRFFAERPEGSVSTLKIQRTQQEDSAVYLCASSSRPDDGYTFGSGTRLTVV.

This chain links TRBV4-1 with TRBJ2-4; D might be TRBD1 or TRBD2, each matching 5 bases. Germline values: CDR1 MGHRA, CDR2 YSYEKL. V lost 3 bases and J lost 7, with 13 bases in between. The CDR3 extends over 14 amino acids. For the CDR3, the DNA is TGCGCCAGCAGCCAGCCGGGACCAGGGAACATTCAGTACTTC. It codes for CASSQPGPGNIQYF.

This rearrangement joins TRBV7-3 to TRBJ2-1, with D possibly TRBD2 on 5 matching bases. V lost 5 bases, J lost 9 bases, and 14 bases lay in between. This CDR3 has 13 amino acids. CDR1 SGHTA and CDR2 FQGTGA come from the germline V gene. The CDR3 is CASSQTREGEQFF. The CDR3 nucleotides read TGTGCCAGCAGCCAAACCCGGGAAGGTGAGCAGTTCTTC.

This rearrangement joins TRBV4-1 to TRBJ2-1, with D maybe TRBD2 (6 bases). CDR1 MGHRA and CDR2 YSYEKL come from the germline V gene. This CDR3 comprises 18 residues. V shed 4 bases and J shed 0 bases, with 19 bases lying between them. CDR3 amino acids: CASSPTFHPGLSYNEQFF. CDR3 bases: TGCGCCAGCAGCCCTACCTTTCACCCGGGACTCTCCTACAATGAGCAGTTCTTC.

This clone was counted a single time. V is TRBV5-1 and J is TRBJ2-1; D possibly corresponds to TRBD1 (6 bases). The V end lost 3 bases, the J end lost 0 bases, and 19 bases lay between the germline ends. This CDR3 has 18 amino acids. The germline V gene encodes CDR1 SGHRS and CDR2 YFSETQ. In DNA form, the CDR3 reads TGCGCCAGCAGCTCCCCGCAGCCCGGGACACACTCCTACAATGAGCAGTTCTTC. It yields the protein CASSSPQPGTHSYNEQFF.

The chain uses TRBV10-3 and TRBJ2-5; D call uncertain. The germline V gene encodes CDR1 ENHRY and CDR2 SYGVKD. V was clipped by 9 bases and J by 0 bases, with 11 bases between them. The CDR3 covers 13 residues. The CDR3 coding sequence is TGTGCCATATCCAGGAAGGACCAAGAGACCCAGTACTTC. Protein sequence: CAISRKDQETQYF.

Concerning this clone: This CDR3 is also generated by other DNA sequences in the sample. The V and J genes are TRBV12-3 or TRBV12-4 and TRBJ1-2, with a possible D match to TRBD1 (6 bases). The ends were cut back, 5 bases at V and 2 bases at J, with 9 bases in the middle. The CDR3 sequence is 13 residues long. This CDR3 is CASSLGQNYGYTF. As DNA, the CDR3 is TGTGCCAGCAGTCTCGGACAGAACTATGGCTACACCTTC.

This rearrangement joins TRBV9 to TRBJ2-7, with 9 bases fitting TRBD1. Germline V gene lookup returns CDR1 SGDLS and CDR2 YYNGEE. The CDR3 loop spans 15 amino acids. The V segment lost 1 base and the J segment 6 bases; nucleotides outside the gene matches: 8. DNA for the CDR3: TGTGCCAGCAGCGTACTACCGGGACAGGGTCGCGAGCAGTACTTC. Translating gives CASSVLPGQGREQYF.

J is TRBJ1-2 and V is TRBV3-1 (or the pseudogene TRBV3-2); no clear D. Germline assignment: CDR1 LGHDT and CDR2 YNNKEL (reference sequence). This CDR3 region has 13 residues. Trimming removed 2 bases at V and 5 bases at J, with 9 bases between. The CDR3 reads CASSQPPWYGYTF. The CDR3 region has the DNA TGTGCCAGCAGCCAACCTCCTTGGTATGGCTACACCTTC.